The text below deals with one T cell receptor beta chain. This entry is derived from a study of blood T cell repertoires in COVID-19. Study information: Some COVID-19 samples were acute and others convalescent; all came from the United States, Italy and Spain.

Per the study methods: Researchers report that nucleated cell counts were estimated from reference gene primer amplification. Clones were read by immunoSEQ multiplex PCR, and TCRdb kept only the in-frame ones, dropping some. The DNA was the basis for D and trimming; V, J and clone size are from that table. This sample has about 280,000 clones; roughly 89% occur once, and the top ten carry 1.9%. Cohort allocation depended upon clinical history that participants reported. Sequencing used PBMCs or T cells enriched from blood (not recorded which). This TCR derives from a woman aged 55-70 years who had recovered from COVID-19.

The CDR3 DNA follows: TGTGCCAGTAGTATGGTTCCGGGACAGGGGGAGCATAGCAATCAGCCCCAGCATTTT. This codes for CASSMVPGQGEHSNQPQHF. The chain has TRBV19 and TRBJ1-5; 11 nucleotides line up with TRBD1. Germline V lookup: CDR1 LNHDA, CDR2 SQIVND (reference sequence). Germline trimming cut 3 bases from V and 0 bases from J; bases unmatched to any gene: 10. The CDR3 consists of 19 residues.